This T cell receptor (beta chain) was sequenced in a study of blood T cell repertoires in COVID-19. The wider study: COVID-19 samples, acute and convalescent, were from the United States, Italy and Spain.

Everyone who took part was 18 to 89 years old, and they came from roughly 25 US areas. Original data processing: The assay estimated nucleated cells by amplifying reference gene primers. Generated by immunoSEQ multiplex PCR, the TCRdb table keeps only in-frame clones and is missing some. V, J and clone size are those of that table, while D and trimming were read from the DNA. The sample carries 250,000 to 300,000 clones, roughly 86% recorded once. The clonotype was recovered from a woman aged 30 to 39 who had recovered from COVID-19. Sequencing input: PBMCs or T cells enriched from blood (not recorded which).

The CDR3 region has the DNA TGTGCCAGCTCCGTGGGACAGGGACAATTGAGGGCTGAAGCTTTCTTT. Protein product: CASSVGQGQLRAEAFF. The V gene is TRBV2, the J gene TRBJ1-1; 9 positions match TRBD1. The CDR3 loop spans 16 amino acids. The V and J ends lost 8 bases and 6 bases, in that order; junction bases with no gene match: 16. Germline CDR1 SNHLY, CDR2 FYNNEI. Drawing the rest from reference TRBV2 and TRBJ1-1, the complete variable domain is EPEVTQTPSHQVTQMGQEVILRCVPISNHLYFYWYRQILGQKVEFLVSFYNNEISEKSEIFDDQFSVERPDGSNFTLKIRSTKLEDSAMYFCASSVGQGQLRAEAFFGQGTRLTVV.